These T cell receptor beta chains were read from a single sample in a study of blood T cell dynamics during melanoma immunotherapy. Here immunoSEQ multiplex PCR was the method, and the copy in TCRdb shows in-frame clones only, minus some. The sample consists of approximately 6,100 clones, nearly 90% of them appearing once. The specimen was blood, collected from a patient treated with checkpoint blockade. The receptors were gathered from a human donor with melanoma. The CDR3 runs from the conserved cysteine through the conserved F or W. A D gene is named only where the DNA matches it firmly. Expanded clones are given a class, and other clones once, few, many or no size at all.

NA NA TRBJ1-1 TRBV6-5 12 CASSQPTTEAFF TGTGCCAGCAGTCAGCCCACCACTGAAGCTTTCTTT
NA NA TRBJ2-2 TRBV11-2 13 CASSLGSGGELFF TGTGCCAGCAGCTTAGGTTCGGGAGGGGAGCTGTTTTTT
NA TRBD1 TRBJ2-2 TRBV27 15 CASSRDRGHTGELFF TGTGCCAGCAGTCGGGACAGGGGTCACACCGGGGAGCTGTTTTTT
NA NA TRBJ2-1 TRBV30 14 CAGSGGDVYNEQFF TGTGCCGGGAGTGGCGGAGACGTTTACAATGAGCAGTTCTTC
NA NA TRBJ2-2 TRBV6-5 16 CASSYSWGQNTGELFF TGTGCCAGCAGTTACTCGTGGGGACAGAACACCGGGGAGCTGTTTTTT
NA NA TRBJ2-1 TRBV7-2 16 CASSTILGRSGNEQFF TGTGCCAGCAGCACAATCCTCGGGCGTTCTGGCAATGAGCAGTTCTTC
few NA TRBJ1-5 TRBV30 14 CAWSDRQSNQPQHF TGTGCCTGGAGCGATCGACAGTCCAATCAGCCCCAGCATTTT
NA TRBD2 TRBJ2-7 TRBV7-2 16 CASSLARGADAYEQYF TGTGCCAGCAGCTTAGCGCGGGGGGCTGACGCCTACGAGCAGTACTTC
NA NA TRBJ2-2 TRBV29-1 14 CSASTTANTGELFF TGCAGCGCTTCGACTACCGCGAACACCGGGGAGCTGTTTTTT
NA NA TRBJ2-4 TRBV9 14 CASSAQGQGYIQYF TGTGCCAGCAGCGCCCAAGGTCAGGGGTACATTCAGTACTTC
NA NA TRBJ1-1 TRBV11-1 15 CASSPRQNPNTEAFF TGTGCCAGCAGCCCGAGGCAGAACCCTAACACTGAAGCTTTCTTT
NA NA TRBJ2-3 TRBV5-1 15 CASSYQESSTDTQYF TGCGCCAGCAGTTATCAGGAATCTAGCACAGATACGCAGTATTTT
NA TRBD1 TRBJ2-7 TRBV15 15 CATSPAGQGGYEQYF TGTGCCACCAGCCCGGCGGGACAGGGGGGATACGAGCAGTACTTC
few TRBD1 TRBJ1-5 TRBV18 15 CASSLTKGGEQPQHF TGTGCCAGCTCACTCACGAAAGGGGGCGAACAGCCCCAGCATTTT
NA NA TRBJ2-1 TRBV4-2 17 CASSQDFGGPPYNEQFF TGTGCCAGCAGCCAAGATTTTGGAGGCCCTCCCTACAATGAGCAGTTCTTC
NA TRBD1 TRBJ2-1 TRBV7-2 15 CASSSGTGSYNEQFF TGTGCCAGCAGTTCCGGGACAGGGAGCTACAATGAGCAGTTCTTC
NA NA TRBJ2-3 TRBV7-2 15 CASSVPQGITDTQYF TGTGCCAGCAGCGTCCCACAGGGTATAACAGATACGCAGTATTTT
NA NA TRBJ1-3 TRBV30 14 CAWSVPGAQNTIYF TGTGCCTGGAGTGTCCCCGGGGCCCAAAACACCATATATTTT
NA NA TRBJ1-3 TRBV10-1 16 CASSESSGASGNTIYF TGCGCCAGCAGTGAGTCGAGCGGAGCCTCTGGAAACACCATATATTTT
once NA TRBJ2-5 TRBV19 15 CASSMAASRRETQYF TGTGCCAGTAGTATGGCAGCTAGCCGGCGGGAGACCCAGTACTTC
once NA TRBJ1-5 TRBV10-3 12 CAISDRNQPQHF TGTGCCATCAGTGATCGCAATCAGCCCCAGCATTTT
NA NA TRBJ2-5 TRBV2 15 CASSEAYVGLETQYF TGTGCCAGCAGTGAAGCGTATGTGGGCCTGGAGACCCAGTACTTC
NA TRBD2 TRBJ2-3 TRBV2 19 CASSGRTSGGSRGTDTQYF TGTGCCAGCAGTGGTCGGACTAGCGGGGGATCACGGGGCACAGATACGCAGTATTTT
NA TRBD2 TRBJ2-2 TRBV30 17 CAWSVLGGGANTGELFF TGTGCCTGGAGTGTATTAGGCGGGGGGGCCAACACCGGGGAGCTGTTTTTT
NA TRBD2 TRBJ2-3 TRBV28 14 CASKAGLSTDTQYF TGTGCCAGCAAAGCGGGGTTGAGCACAGATACGCAGTATTTT
NA TRBD2 TRBJ2-7 TRBV30 13 CAWSSRLAAEQYF TGTGCCTGGAGTTCGCGACTAGCGGCCGAGCAGTACTTC
NA NA TRBJ2-5 TRBV5-6 15 CASSNGGLFQETQYF TGTGCCAGCAGCAATGGTGGACTATTCCAAGAGACCCAGTACTTC
NA NA TRBJ2-1 TRBV7-6 11 CASSQGGTQFF TGTGCCAGCAGCCAGGGGGGAACGCAGTTCTTC
NA NA TRBJ2-3 TRBV29-1 14 CSVDTRGSTDTQYF TGCAGCGTTGATACCCGGGGAAGCACAGATACGCAGTATTTT
NA NA TRBJ2-1 TRBV12-2 15 CASRLVGALLDEQFF TGTGCAAGTCGCTTAGTGGGAGCCCTCTTGGATGAGCAGTTCTTC
NA NA TRBJ1-6 TRBV18 16 CASSPPAGGGSSPLHF TGTGCCAGCTCACCCCCGGCCGGGGGCGGGAGTTCACCCCTCCACTTT
once TRBD2 TRBJ2-3 TRBV7-8 14 CASSLLAGTDTQYF TGTGCCAGCAGCTTACTAGCGGGGACAGATACGCAGTATTTT
NA NA TRBJ1-1 TRBV10-1 14 CASSVGPGDTEAFF TGCGCCAGCAGTGTCGGACCGGGGGACACTGAAGCTTTCTTT
NA TRBD2 TRBJ2-3 TRBV5-1 15 CASSPPGTMTDTQYF TGCGCCAGCAGCCCGCCCGGGACTATGACAGATACGCAGTATTTT
NA TRBD2 TRBJ2-3 TRBV19 15 CASSIGGLSTDTQYF TGTGCCAGTAGTATCGGGGGACTAAGCACAGATACGCAGTATTTT
once TRBD2 TRBJ2-7 TRBV7-9 15 CASSFREGTTYEQYF TGTGCCAGCAGCTTCCGGGAGGGGACTACCTACGAGCAGTACTTC
NA NA TRBJ2-7 TRBV6-6 15 CASSYSLRGTYEQYF TGTGCCAGCAGTTACTCGTTGAGGGGTACCTACGAGCAGTACTTC
NA TRBD1 TRBJ2-5 TRBV7-9 15 CASSLGTGGPKTQYF TGTGCCAGCAGCTTAGGGACAGGGGGCCCGAAGACCCAGTACTTC
NA TRBD2 TRBJ2-7 TRBV5-4 15 CASSTGTSGDYEQYF TGTGCCAGCAGCACCGGGACTAGCGGGGACTACGAGCAGTACTTC
NA TRBD2 TRBJ2-7 TRBV28 15 CASSLRIAGSYEQYF TGTGCCAGCAGTTTGCGGATAGCGGGGTCCTACGAGCAGTACTTC
NA TRBD2 TRBJ2-1 TRBV7-9 15 CASSKGLANFNEQFF TGTGCCAGCAGCAAAGGACTAGCGAACTTTAATGAGCAGTTCTTC
once NA TRBJ1-5 TRBV10-3 15 CAISEWRGDNQPQHF TGTGCCATCAGTGAGTGGAGGGGGGACAATCAGCCCCAGCATTTT
NA NA TRBJ1-1 TRBV2 13 CASSALGGTEAFF TGTGCCAGCAGTGCGTTGGGGGGCACTGAAGCTTTCTTT
NA TRBD1 TRBJ1-1 TRBV5-1 16 CASSFGDRAPNTEAFF TGCGCCAGCAGCTTCGGAGACAGGGCCCCAAACACTGAAGCTTTCTTT
NA NA TRBJ2-6 TRBV29-1 15 CSAVGPGPGANVLTF TGCAGCGCAGTAGGGCCCGGCCCTGGGGCCAACGTCCTGACTTTC
once NA TRBJ1-1 TRBV5-1 15 CASSTITLGNTEAFF TGCGCCAGCAGCACGATTACACTCGGGAACACTGAAGCTTTCTTT
NA NA TRBJ2-3 TRBV15 13 CATSRDRTDTQYF TGTGCCACCAGCAGAGACCGTACAGATACGCAGTATTTT
once TRBD2 TRBJ2-7 TRBV7-9 15 CASSLASGITYEQYF TGTGCCAGCAGCTTAGCTAGCGGGATCACTTACGAGCAGTACTTC
NA TRBD1 TRBJ2-7 TRBV5-1 15 CASSFGTASPYEQYF TGCGCCAGCAGCTTTGGGACAGCCTCTCCCTACGAGCAGTACTTC
few NA TRBJ1-2 TRBV7-9 15 CASSLESQASYGYTF TGTGCCAGCAGCTTAGAGTCCCAGGCTAGCTATGGCTACACCTTC
NA TRBD1 TRBJ2-1 TRBV30 13 CAWSGTGNNEQFF TGTGCCTGGAGTGGGACAGGAAACAATGAGCAGTTCTTC